This T cell receptor (beta chain) was sequenced during a study of blood T cell repertoires in COVID-19. Study-level background: Donors in the United States, Italy and Spain gave samples during acute or convalescent COVID-19. PBMCs, B-cell-depleted T cells, or T cells provided the cDNA or gDNA that made up the material.

Original data processing: Amplification of reference gene primers was used by the study to estimate nucleated cell counts. Assay: immunoSEQ multiplex PCR; the TCRdb copy retains only in-frame clones and omits some. V and J calls and clone size are copied from that table; D and trimming were computed from the DNA. The repertoire holds 100,000 to 120,000 clones, with roughly 79% as singletons. This CDR3 is 16 amino acids long. Trimming took 5 bases from V and 6 from J; bases not matched to a gene: 9. The V gene's germline CDR1 is LGHDT and CDR2 YNNKEL (reference sequence). The origin of this receptor is a woman aged 70 to 79 with acute or convalescent COVID-19. The sample consisted of peripheral blood. This chain connects TRBV3-1 (or the pseudogene TRBV3-2) to TRBJ1-4, with TRBD1 matching 10 bases. CDR3 sequence reads: CASSARFGTGDEKLFF. The CDR3 DNA sequence: TGTGCCAGCAGCGCCCGTTTTGGGACAGGGGATGAAAAACTGTTTTTT.